This is a list of T cell receptor beta chains from one sample in a study of blood T cell repertoires in COVID-19. Some clones are missing from TCRdb's copy, which holds only in-frame ones; the method was immunoSEQ multiplex PCR. The sample yields roughly 400,000 clones, 80% to 90% seen once. The specimen was PBMCs or T cells enriched from blood (not recorded which). The receptors here all came from a man aged 25 to 40 who had recovered from COVID-19. Each CDR3 is given with its conserved first and last residue. D genes are given only for firm matches. Some rows have no size entry. The others give once, few or many, or a class for an expanded clone.

once,TRBD1,TRBJ2-1,TRBV7-2,15,TGTGCCAGCAGCCCTCGGACAGGGTACTACAATGAGCAGTTCTTC,CASSPRTGYYNEQFF
NA,NA,TRBJ2-7,TRBV27,14,TGTGCCAGCAGTTTAGTGGCGGACTCCTACGAGCAGTACTTC,CASSLVADSYEQYF
NA,NA,TRBJ1-1,TRBV5-6,14,TGTGCCAGCAGCTTGTTCGGGGTGAACACTGAAGCTTTCTTT,CASSLFGVNTEAFF
once,TRBD1,TRBJ1-5,TRBV4-1,13,TGCGCCAGCAGCTTCGGACAGGGGGAGCCCCAGCATTTT,CASSFGQGEPQHF
NA,TRBD1,TRBJ1-2,TRBV6-5,13,TGTGCCAGCAGCTCACAGGGGTACTATGGCTACACCTTC,CASSSQGYYGYTF
NA,NA,TRBJ1-1,TRBV27,15,TGTGCCAGCAGTTTATCGGGGGCGTTGCTGATGGAAGCTTTCTTT,CASSLSGALLMEAFF
NA,NA,TRBJ2-2,TRBV6-6,16,TGTGCCAGCAGTTACCCCATGGACAGTAACACCGGGGAGCTGTTTTTT,CASSYPMDSNTGELFF
NA,TRBD1,TRBJ2-2,TRBV7-9,14,TGTGCCAGCGTGGGGACAGCGAACACCGGGGAGCTGTTTTTT,CASVGTANTGELFF
NA,NA,TRBJ1-4,TRBV29-1,14,TGCAGCGTTGAAGAGACATTAGCGGGGGAAAAACTGTTTTTT,CSVEETLAGEKLFF
NA,NA,TRBJ2-2,TRBV10-3,14,TGTGCCACCTTGCAAACAACTAGCTCCGGGGAGCTGTTTTTT,CATLQTTSSGELFF
NA,TRBD2,TRBJ2-1,TRBV29-1,16,TGCAGCGTTGAAGATCCCCAGGCGGGAGGGTTCCATGAGCAGTTCTTC,CSVEDPQAGGFHEQFF
NA,TRBD2,TRBJ2-2,TRBV24-1,15,TGTGCCACCAGTGATCCGGGACTAAACACCGGGGAGCTGTTTTTT,CATSDPGLNTGELFF
NA,NA,TRBJ2-7,TRBV9,15,TGTGCCAGCAGCGTAGCTGCAGGGGCCAACTACGAGCAGTACTTC,CASSVAAGANYEQYF
few,NA,TRBJ2-1,TRBV7-2,15,TGTGCCAGCAGCTTAACCAGCGGTAGATACAATGAGCAGTTCTTC,CASSLTSGRYNEQFF
NA,NA,TRBJ2-3,TRBV7-2,19,TGTGCCAGCAGCCCCCGGGAGGGGACAGGGTTAGTCACCACAGATACGCAGTATTTT,CASSPREGTGLVTTDTQYF
once,NA,TRBJ2-3,TRBV27,15,TGTGCCAGCAGTTTACTGCCGGGAGCCACAGATACGCAGTATTTT,CASSLLPGATDTQYF
NA,TRBD2,TRBJ2-2,TRBV24-1,17,TGTGCCACCAGTGGGATAGAGGGAGCGGGAAGCACCGGGGAGCTGTTTTTT,CATSGIEGAGSTGELFF
NA,NA,TRBJ2-3,TRBV5-4,12,TGTGCCAGCAGAAGGGGTACAGATACGCAGTATTTT,CASRRGTDTQYF
NA,NA,TRBJ2-2,TRBV9,14,TGTGCCAGCAGCCCATTACTAGACGCCGGGGAGCTGTTTTTT,CASSPLLDAGELFF
few,NA,TRBJ1-6,TRBV9,17,TGTGCCAGCAGCGTAGCTGGGCAGGGATCTTATAATTCACCCCTCCACTTT,CASSVAGQGSYNSPLHF
NA,TRBD1,TRBJ2-5,TRBV24-1,15,TGTGCCACCAGTGGTTCCGGTCAGGGGGAAGAGACCCAGTACTTC,CATSGSGQGEETQYF
NA,TRBD2,TRBJ2-3,TRBV7-2,13,TGTGCCAGCGGAACTAGCGGGGCAGATACGCAGTATTTT,CASGTSGADTQYF
once,NA,TRBJ2-3,TRBV19,12,TGTGCCAGTAGGGAGGGACCTTATACGCAGTATTTT,CASREGPYTQYF
NA,TRBD1,TRBJ1-1,TRBV6-5,14,TGTGCCACCGCGAGAACAGGGGGGAACACTGAAGCTTTCTTT,CATARTGGNTEAFF
NA,NA,TRBJ2-7,TRBV28,16,TGTGCCAGCAGTTTATCAGGAAGGGACTCCTCCTACGAGCAGTACTTC,CASSLSGRDSSYEQYF
NA,NA,TRBJ2-7,TRBV30,14,TGTGCCGGTGGGAATAGCGTAAACTCCTACGAGCAGTACTTC,CAGGNSVNSYEQYF
NA,NA,TRBJ2-2,TRBV13,13,TGTGCCAGCAGCTTCCGGGAAACCGGGGAGCTGTTTTTT,CASSFRETGELFF
NA,NA,TRBJ1-1,TRBV7-9,13,TGTGCCAGCAGCTTGCTGCAGGGAACTGAAGCTTTCTTT,CASSLLQGTEAFF
NA,TRBD2,TRBJ2-5,TRBV5-4,15,TGTGCCAGCAGCCTCGGGACTAGCTTTCAAGAGACCCAGTACTTC,CASSLGTSFQETQYF
few,TRBD2,TRBJ2-1,TRBV7-7,16,TGTGCCAGCAGTTCTGGAAGGACTAGCGGGAGGAGTGAGCAGTTCTTC,CASSSGRTSGRSEQFF
NA,NA,TRBJ1-2,TRBV4-1,16,TGCGCCAGCAGCCAAGATATGGGGGGTGGTGGCTATGGCTACACCTTC,CASSQDMGGGGYGYTF
NA,TRBD1,TRBJ1-1,TRBV14,15,TGTGCCAGCAGCCCGTTTGAGGGACAGGAGAGTGAAGCTTTCTTT,CASSPFEGQESEAFF
NA,TRBD2,TRBJ2-3,TRBV5-1,13,TGCGCCAGCAGTCTAGCGGGCACAGATACGCAGTATTTT,CASSLAGTDTQYF
NA,TRBD2,TRBJ2-1,TRBV7-2,18,TGTGCCAGCAGCTTAGGGGGCCGGGGGGAGGTCGGGTACAATGAGCAGTTCTTC,CASSLGGRGEVGYNEQFF
NA,NA,TRBJ2-6,TRBV19,14,TGTGCCAGTAGTTTCCGCTCTGGGGCCAACGTCCTGACTTTC,CASSFRSGANVLTF
NA,TRBD1,TRBJ1-1,TRBV5-1,17,TGCGCCAGCAGCTTGGCCGTTGGGACAGAAAAGAACACTGAAGCTTTCTTT,CASSLAVGTEKNTEAFF
NA,NA,TRBJ1-5,TRBV28,15,TGTGCCAGCAGTTTAGAGGTGACCGCCAATCAGCCCCAGCATTTT,CASSLEVTANQPQHF
NA,NA,TRBJ1-2,TRBV3-1/TRBV3-2,14,TGTGCCAGCAGCCCTTCCACAGGGCCTGGTGGCTACACCTTC,CASSPSTGPGGYTF
NA,NA,TRBJ2-5,TRBV7-9,15,TGTGCCAGCAGCTTAAGGGGGAGCCTTAAAGAGACCCAGTACTTC,CASSLRGSLKETQYF
NA,NA,TRBJ1-4,TRBV7-9,12,TGTGCCAGCAGCTTATCCACGGGTTGGTTGTTTTTT,CASSLSTGWLFF
NA,NA,TRBJ2-3,TRBV9,15,TGTGCCAGCAGCGACGCAAGGACTAGCACAGATACGCAGTATTTT,CASSDARTSTDTQYF
NA,NA,TRBJ1-6,TRBV2,15,TGTGCCAGAGACTCCAGGGAAAACTATAATTCACCCCTCCACTTT,CARDSRENYNSPLHF
NA,NA,TRBJ1-6,TRBV3-1/TRBV3-2,16,TGTGCCAGCAGCCAGGGGACTGACCCCTTAAATTCACCCCTCCACTTT,CASSQGTDPLNSPLHF
NA,NA,TRBJ1-4,TRBV7-6,13,TGTGCCAGCAGCTTGGGAGGGGGGGAAAAACTGTTTTTT,CASSLGGGEKLFF
NA,TRBD2,TRBJ2-7,TRBV27,15,TGTGCCAGCGGGCGGCTAGCGGGCACAAGTTACGAGCAGTACTTC,CASGRLAGTSYEQYF
once,NA,TRBJ2-7,TRBV12-3/TRBV12-4,13,TGTGCCAGCAGTTTTTTGCGGCTGTGGGAGCAGTACTTC,CASSFLRLWEQYF
NA,NA,TRBJ2-7,TRBV18,14,TGTGCCAGCTCACCACCGGCAGGGCCCTACGAGCAGTACTTC,CASSPPAGPYEQYF